This T cell receptor beta chain stems from a study of blood T cell repertoires in COVID-19. Across the study: Specimens from acute and convalescent COVID-19 originated in the United States, Italy and Spain. The analysed material was cDNA or gDNA that came from T cells, B-cell-depleted T cells, or PBMCs.

The assay was immunoSEQ multiplex PCR, and TCRdb's table has in-frame clones only and misses some. The table shows some 110,000 clones, with 65% to 90% occurring only once. Sequencing was carried out using peripheral blood. The TCR comes from a man aged 55 to 70 with acute or convalescent COVID-19.

CDR3 DNA: TGTGCCAGCAGGCGGGGGCCGGGGGACGAAGCTTTCTTT. Its protein is CASRRGPGDEAFF. The genes are TRBV25-1 and TRBJ1-1; D is perhaps TRBD1 (6 bases). Germline assignment: CDR1 MGHDK and CDR2 SYGVNS. The CDR3 length is 13 residues. V was clipped by 6 bases and J by 8 bases, with 16 bases between them.